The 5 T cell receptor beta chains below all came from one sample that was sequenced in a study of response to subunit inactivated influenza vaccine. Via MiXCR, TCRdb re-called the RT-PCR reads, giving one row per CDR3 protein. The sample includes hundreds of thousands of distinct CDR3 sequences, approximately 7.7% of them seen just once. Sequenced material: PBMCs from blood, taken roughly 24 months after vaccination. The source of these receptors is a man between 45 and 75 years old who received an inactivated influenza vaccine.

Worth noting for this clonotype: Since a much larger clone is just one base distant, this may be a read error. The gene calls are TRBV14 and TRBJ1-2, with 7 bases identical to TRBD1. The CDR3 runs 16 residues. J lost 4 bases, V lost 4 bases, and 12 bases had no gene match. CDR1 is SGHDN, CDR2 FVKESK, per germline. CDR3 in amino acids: CASSRDGTAGFYGYTF. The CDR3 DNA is TGTGCCAGCAGCCGAGATGGGACAGCGGGATTCTATGGCTACACCTTC. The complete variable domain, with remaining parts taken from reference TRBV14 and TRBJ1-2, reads EAGVTQFPSHSVIEKGQTVTLRCDPISGHDNLYWYRRVMGKEIKFLLHFVKESKQDESGMPNNRFLAERTGGTYSTLKVQPAELEDSGVYFCASSRDGTAGFYGYTFGSGTRLTVV.

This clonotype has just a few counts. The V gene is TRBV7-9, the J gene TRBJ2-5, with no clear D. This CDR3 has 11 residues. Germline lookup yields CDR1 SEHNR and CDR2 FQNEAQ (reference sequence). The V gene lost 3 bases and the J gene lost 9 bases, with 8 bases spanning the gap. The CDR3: CASSFDKAQYF. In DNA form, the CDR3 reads TGTGCCAGCAGCTTTGATAAGGCCCAGTACTTC.

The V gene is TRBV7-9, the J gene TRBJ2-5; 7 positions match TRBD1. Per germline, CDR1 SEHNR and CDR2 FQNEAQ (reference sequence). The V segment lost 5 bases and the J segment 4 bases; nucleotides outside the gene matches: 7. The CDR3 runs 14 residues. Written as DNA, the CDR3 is TGTGCCAGCAGCAAGACAGGGAAAGGAGAGACCCAGTACTTC. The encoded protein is CASSKTGKGETQYF.

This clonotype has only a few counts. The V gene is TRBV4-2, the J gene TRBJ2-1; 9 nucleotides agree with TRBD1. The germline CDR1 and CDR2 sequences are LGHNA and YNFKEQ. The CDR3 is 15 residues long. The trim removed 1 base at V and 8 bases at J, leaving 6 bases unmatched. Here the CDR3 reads CASSQAGTGTHEQFF. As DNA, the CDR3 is TGTGCCAGCAGCCAAGCAGGGACAGGGACCCATGAGCAGTTCTTC.

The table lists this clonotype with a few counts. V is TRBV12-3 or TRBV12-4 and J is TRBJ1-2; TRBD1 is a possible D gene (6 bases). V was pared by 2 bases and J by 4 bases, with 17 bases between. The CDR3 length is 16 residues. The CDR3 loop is CASSLPSGHPAYGYTF. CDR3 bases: TGTGCCAGCAGTTTACCATCGGGACATCCGGCCTATGGCTACACCTTC.